In this sample, the clone carrying this TCR beta chain is medium-sized. Germline assignment: CDR1 SGHAT and CDR2 FQNNGV. V shed 5 bases and J 5 bases; nucleotides not matched to a gene: 8. CDR3 length: 16 amino acids. This entry is derived from a study of T cells generated in artificial thymic organoids. Semi-nested PCR with reverse primers in the TRAC or TRBC constant regions amplified each chain separately. TCRdb reprocessed the 5' RACE reads via MiXCR and lists one record per CDR3 protein. The sample has about 3,300 distinct CDR3 sequences, around 36% seen once. Sequenced: naive CD8+ T cells from blood. The subset is: CD3+TCRalphabeta+CD8SP T cells; for blood, CD45RO-CCR7+ naive CD8+ T cells. The source of this sequence is a human donor who gave cord blood stem cells for thymic organoid culture, a cardiac surgery patient who gave postnatal thymus, or a blood donor (not recorded which). V gene TRBV11-2 combines with J gene TRBJ2-2, with 10 bases that match TRBD1. The CDR3 loop is CASSPLGTGDTGELFF. DNA of the CDR3: TGTGCCAGCAGCCCCCTCGGGACAGGGGATACCGGGGAGCTGTTTTTT.